The entry below gives a single T cell receptor beta chain sequence along with its context. Its cognate antigen is unknown. The sample comes from a study of T cells in Graves' hyperthyroidism and ophthalmopathy. The study's findings and limits: Model predictions of ophthalmopathy came a median about 6.3 months before onset. The blood repertoire included most of the expanded thyroid clonotypes above 0.001.

TCR beta CDR3 regions were amplified from RNA transcripts. The TCR CDR3 first-round RT-PCR relied on the HTBI primer set. TCRdb fed the multiplex PCR reads into MiXCR, producing one record per CDR3 protein. The table has hundreds of thousands of distinct CDR3 sequences, roughly 45% seen once. Exclusion followed for patients with uncontrolled infection, other autoimmune disease, pregnancy or lactation. Germline V gene data show CDR1 as SEHNR and CDR2 as FQNEAQ (reference sequence). The CDR3 contains 13 residues. The V end was cut by 6 bases, the J end by 8 bases, with 16 bases between. This chain links TRBV7-9 with TRBJ1-2; D is possibly TRBD1 (6 bases). The source material was peripheral blood or thyroid tissue (not recorded which). This receptor was identified in an adult man with Graves' disease, either hyperthyroidism or ophthalmopathy (not recorded which). In nucleotides, the CDR3 is TGTGCCAGCAGTTTGGCTACAGGGAGAGGCTACACCTTC. This encodes CASSLATGRGYTF.